This T cell receptor (beta chain) was recorded in a study of T cell responses to AZD1222 COVID-19 vaccine. Study-wide context: The study pooled second doses at about 4 or about 12 weeks. Study results and limitations: Regions 160-218 and 743-854 dominated among vaccine-associated CD4 TCRs spanning spike. White British ancestry dominated among donors, who included more females, and clonal diversity was possibly underestimated. Repertoire collection took place solely once the T cell response had peaked.

Assay used: immunoSEQ multiplex PCR; TCRdb lists only in-frame clones, some missing. The sample contains about 130,000 clones, 90% to 95% of which appear only once. For this clone: The antigen remains unidentified.

The sample in question was peripheral blood, obtained on day 0 of AZD1222 vaccination. This TCR came from an adult in good health.

CDR3 DNA sequence: TGTGCTAGGGACGACACCATATATTTT. As protein: CARDDTIYF. The chain is built from TRBV6-9 and TRBJ1-3; tentatively, D is TRBD1 (5 bases). The CDR3 contains 9 residues. From germline, CDR1 is MNHGY and CDR2 SVAAGI.